The 25 T cell receptor beta chains given below trace back to one sample, sequenced in a study of T cell changes during pregnancy in multiple sclerosis. The protocol was immunoSEQ multiplex PCR, while the TCRdb copy is restricted to in-frame clones and leaves out a portion. The table records tens of thousands of clones, under 95% of them present only once. The sample consisted of peripheral blood, taken before pregnancy. All receptors derive from a female donor with multiple sclerosis, enrolled in a pregnancy study.

This chain joins TRBV7-8 and TRBJ2-1; 7 bases are shared with TRBD1. Germline CDR1 reads SGHVS; CDR2 reads FQNEAQ. The CDR3 length is 15 residues. V trimming: 5 bases; J trimming: 10 bases; junction bases outside the gene matches: 14. CDR3 coding DNA: TGTGCCAGCAGCCCCGGGACAGCCAGGCTGGGGGAGCAGTTCTTC. Translated: CASSPGTARLGEQFF. Based on the CDR3 plus reference TRBV7-8 and TRBJ2-1, the full variable domain is GAGVSQSPRYKVAKRGQDVALRCDPISGHVSLFWYQQALGQGPEFLTYFQNEAQLDKSGLPSDRFFAERPEGSVSTLKIQRTQQEDSAVYLCASSPGTARLGEQFFGPGTRLTVL.

This clone was counted a single time. V usage is TRBV5-1 and J usage is TRBJ2-5, with D hard to call. The CDR3 has 15 amino acids. V lost 0 bases and J lost 3, with 12 bases in between. The germline CDR1 and CDR2 sequences are SGHRS and YFSETQ. The CDR3 protein is CASSLGLLLKETQYF. CDR3 DNA: TGCGCCAGCAGCTTGGGCCTGCTTCTAAAAGAGACCCAGTACTTC.

This chain uses TRBV19 with TRBJ2-3; TRBD2 might be the D (6 bases). The CDR3 totals 16 residues. The germline CDR1 and CDR2 sequences are LNHDA and SQIVND (reference sequence). V shed 3 bases and J shed 6 bases, with 19 bases lying between them. CDR3 sequence (DNA): TGTGCCAGTAGTATTTCGGGACTCACACGAGGGGATACGCAGTATTTT. Translated: CASSISGLTRGDTQYF.

This clone was observed a few times. V and J are TRBV19 and TRBJ2-7, with 10 bases lining up with TRBD2. The CDR3 spans 13 residues. The J segment lost 6 bases and the V segment lost 4 bases, leaving 3 bases of the junction unmatched. Germline CDR1 is LNHDA and CDR2 is SQIVND (reference sequence). The CDR3 loop reads CASSKAGGPEQYF. The CDR3 nucleotides read TGTGCCAGTAGTAAAGCGGGAGGGCCCGAGCAGTACTTC.

This chain links TRBV5-5 with TRBJ2-1, with no clear D. CDR1 SGHKS and CDR2 YYEKEE come from the germline V gene (reference sequence). Trimming shortened V by 4 bases and J by 0 bases, and 14 bases separated the two germline ends. This CDR3 has 16 residues. In nucleotides, the CDR3 is TGTGCCAGCAGCCCGTCTACTATAAGCTCCTACAATGAGCAGTTCTTC. Translated, it gives CASSPSTISSYNEQFF.

The rearrangement joins TRBV4-3 to TRBJ2-2, with TRBD1 as a possible D gene (5 bases). This CDR3 is 16 amino acids long. V shed 0 bases and J shed 8 bases, with 16 bases lying between them. CDR1 and CDR2 (germline): LGHNA, YSLEER. The CDR3 region is CASSQDRGSFPGELFF. CDR3 nucleotide sequence: TGCGCCAGCAGCCAAGATAGGGGTTCTTTCCCGGGGGAGCTGTTTTTT.

The chain couples TRBV19 to TRBJ1-2, with 11 bases identical to TRBD1. The CDR3 totals 18 residues. The junction had 17 bases not matched to a gene; V was cut back by 7 bases and J by 4 bases. The V gene's germline CDR1 is LNHDA and CDR2 SQIVND (reference sequence). The CDR3 region is CASTGFRTGGAVSYGYTF. The CDR3 bases are TGTGCCAGTACTGGGTTTCGGACAGGGGGCGCGGTTTCCTATGGCTACACCTTC.

The rearrangement links TRBV7-3 to TRBJ2-7; 7 bases agree with TRBD1. The CDR3 loop spans 13 amino acids. Per germline, CDR1 SGHTA and CDR2 FQGTGA. The V segment lost 5 bases and the J segment 6 bases; nucleotides outside the gene matches: 7. CDR3 loop: CASSPRQGGEQYF. CDR3 DNA: TGTGCCAGCAGCCCGAGACAGGGCGGCGAGCAGTACTTC.

This chain uses TRBV28 with TRBJ2-2, with 10 bases aligning to TRBD1. The CDR3 is 17 amino acids. Trimming took 6 bases from V and 7 from J; bases not matched to a gene: 14. Germline CDR1 reads MDHEN; CDR2 reads SYDVKM. This CDR3 is CASRTFPGQGINGELFF. In nucleotides, the CDR3 is TGTGCCAGCAGGACTTTTCCGGGACAGGGGATTAACGGGGAGCTGTTTTTT. The full variable domain, its missing parts supplied by reference TRBV28 and TRBJ2-2, is DVKVTQSSRYLVKRTGEKVFLECVQDMDHENMFWYRQDPGLGLRLIYFSYDVKMKEKGDIPEGYSVSREKKERFSLILESASTNQTSMYLCASRTFPGQGINGELFFGEGSRLTVL.

The chain is built from TRBV6-1 and TRBJ2-7; 12 bases are shared with TRBD2. V shed 9 bases, J shed 2 bases, and the junction held 5 bases outside the gene matches. The CDR3 is made up of 14 amino acids. Germline V gene lookup returns CDR1 MNHNS and CDR2 SASEGT. The CDR3, as DNA: TGTGCCAGTGACCTAGCGGGAGGGACCTACGAGCAGTACTTC. It yields the protein CASDLAGGTYEQYF.

The gene calls are TRBV6-6 and TRBJ2-7; 7 bases line up with TRBD1. V gave up 4 bases and J gave up 9 bases; unmatched junction bases: 3. Germline V gives CDR1 MNHNY, CDR2 SVGAGI (reference sequence). The CDR3 has 11 amino acids. CDR3 nucleotides: TGTGCCAGCAGTTCCCGGACAGGGCAGTACTTC. Protein: CASSSRTGQYF.

The CDR3 here is CSVGQTGTSGYYEQYF. The CDR3 region has the DNA TGCAGCGTGGGACAGACCGGGACTAGCGGGTATTACGAGCAGTACTTC. The chain uses TRBV29-1 and TRBJ2-7, with 12 bases that match TRBD2. The CDR3 loop spans 16 amino acids. Germline V CDR1 and CDR2: SQVTM, ANQGSEA. Unmatched junction bases numbered 13, after V lost 6 bases and J lost 4 bases.

This clone appeared a single time. CDR3 in DNA: TGTGCCAGCAGTTACGACTCGTCGGGAAGACCAGAGCAGTACTTC. Residues: CASSYDSSGRPEQYF. The V and J genes are TRBV6-5 and TRBJ2-7; TRBD2 might be the D (5 bases). V was clipped by 2 bases and J by 7 bases, with 18 bases between them. CDR1 MNHEY and CDR2 SVGAGI come from the germline V gene. The CDR3 sequence is 15 residues long.

This clone appeared once. V gene TRBV6-1 combines with J gene TRBJ2-1, with 7 bases aligning to TRBD2. The CDR3 sequence is 15 residues long. Looked up from germline, CDR1 is MNHNS and CDR2 is SASEGT. The junction had 11 bases not matched to a gene; V was cut back by 6 bases and J by 6 bases. This CDR3 reads CASSLLAVAGNEQFF. CDR3 sequence (DNA): TGTGCCAGCAGCCTCCTAGCGGTAGCAGGCAATGAGCAGTTCTTC.

This clone was seen more than once but under ten times. The CDR3 spells CASSWVAGGASYNEQFF. The DNA for the CDR3 is TGTGCCAGCAGTTGGGTAGCGGGAGGGGCCTCCTACAATGAGCAGTTCTTC. The V call is TRBV4-2, the J call TRBJ2-1; 11 nucleotides agree with TRBD2. CDR1 and CDR2 from the germline V gene are LGHNA and YNFKEQ. J gave up 0 bases and V 6 bases, and 7 bases lay outside the gene matches. The CDR3 is made up of 17 amino acids.

The chain is built from TRBV5-1 and TRBJ1-1; TRBD1 matches at 8 bases. The CDR3 is 15 amino acids. The trim removed 6 bases at V and 1 base at J, leaving 8 bases unmatched. The germline gives CDR1 SGHRS, CDR2 YFSETQ. Here the CDR3 DNA reads TGCGCCAGCACCCCCGCGGACAGGGCGAACACTGAAGCTTTCTTT. Protein: CASTPADRANTEAFF.

CDR3 nucleotide sequence: TGTGCCACCAGCAGAGATTTGGCGGGCAATGAGCAGTTCTTC. Encoded protein: CATSRDLAGNEQFF. V gene TRBV15 combines with J gene TRBJ2-1; D possibly corresponds to TRBD2 (5 bases). Germline V lookup: CDR1 LNHNV, CDR2 YYDKDF (reference sequence). The length of the CDR3 is 14 residues. V shed 0 bases and J shed 6 bases, with 9 bases lying between them.

V gene TRBV7-9 combines with J gene TRBJ2-1; possibly TRBD2 for D (5 bases). The V gene's germline CDR1 is SEHNR and CDR2 FQNEAQ (reference sequence). Trimming removed 1 base at V and 7 bases at J, with 17 bases between. The CDR3 sequence is 16 residues long. The CDR3 reads CASSLVSAPWENEQFF. The CDR3 DNA reads as TGTGCCAGCAGCTTAGTCTCGGCCCCGTGGGAGAATGAGCAGTTCTTC.

The rearrangement uses TRBV29-1 and TRBJ2-1; TRBD2 matches 12 bases. The V gene's germline CDR1 is SQVTM and CDR2 ANQGSEA. The CDR3 contains 17 residues. The V segment lost 1 base and the J segment 0 bases; nucleotides outside the gene matches: 4. The CDR3 reads CSVEGLAGVSSYNEQFF. Here the CDR3 DNA reads TGCAGCGTTGAAGGACTAGCGGGGGTAAGCTCCTACAATGAGCAGTTCTTC.

The gene calls are TRBV30 and TRBJ1-3; D remains unclear. This CDR3 has 11 residues. Germline assignment: CDR1 GTSNPN and CDR2 SVGIG (reference sequence). Trimming stripped 2 bases from V and 4 bases from J, with 3 bases between. The CDR3 sequence: CAWSPGNTIYF. CDR3 nucleotide sequence: TGTGCCTGGAGTCCAGGAAACACCATATATTTT.

This clone turned up a few times. The rearrangement uses TRBV11-3 and TRBJ1-1; possibly TRBD1 for D (5 bases). V lost 1 base and J 1 base, leaving 10 bases between the germline ends. The CDR3 is 15 amino acids. Germline-derived CDR1 and CDR2 are SGHNT and YENEEA. CDR3 protein: CASSLGQGTNTEAFF. The CDR3 region has the DNA TGTGCCAGCAGCTTAGGGCAGGGAACGAACACTGAAGCTTTCTTT.

The CDR3 spells CSAGWGGETQYF. The CDR3 nucleotides read TGCAGCGCCGGTTGGGGCGGAGAGACCCAGTACTTC. J is TRBJ2-5 and V is TRBV29-1, with D maybe TRBD1 (5 bases). Germline CDR1 SQVTM, CDR2 ANQGSEA. The CDR3 consists of 12 residues. The germline V and J ends were trimmed by 7 bases and 4 bases, with 13 bases remaining between them.

This chain joins TRBV7-2 and TRBJ2-1, with D maybe TRBD1 (5 bases). Deletions cut 1 base from V and 7 bases from J, with 8 bases between. The germline V gene has CDR1 SGHTA and CDR2 FQGNSA. The CDR3 covers 13 residues. The CDR3 DNA sequence: TGTGCCAGCAGCTTAGGCAGGGCAAATGAGCAGTTCTTC. Its translation is CASSLGRANEQFF.

This chain uses TRBV5-1 with TRBJ1-5; the match to TRBD1 covers 10 bases. The germline gives CDR1 SGHRS, CDR2 YFSETQ. This CDR3 spans 15 amino acids. Trimming removed 0 bases from V and 4 bases from J; junction bases left unmatched: 1. The CDR3 bases are TGCGCCAGCAGCTTGGGGACAGGGGGAAATCAGCCCCAGCATTTT. Its translation is CASSLGTGGNQPQHF.

V gene TRBV27 combines with J gene TRBJ1-5; D is possibly TRBD1 (6 bases). CDR1 MNHEY and CDR2 SMNVEV come from the germline V gene (reference sequence). V lost 6 bases to trimming and J lost 0 bases, with 9 bases between them. This CDR3 comprises 14 residues. The CDR3 coding sequence is TGTGCCAGCAGAGGACAGCATAGCAATCAGCCCCAGCATTTT. It yields the protein CASRGQHSNQPQHF.